This passage covers 18 T cell receptor beta chains from one sample sequenced in a study of T cell responses to AZD1222 COVID-19 vaccine. TCRdb keeps only in-frame clones here, not all; method: immunoSEQ multiplex PCR. Of 85,000 to 110,000 clones listed, over 80% are singletons. Sequencing was performed on peripheral blood, taken on day 0 of AZD1222 vaccination. The receptors here all came from an adult in good health.

This sequence joins TRBV5-4 and TRBJ1-1, with 8 positions matching TRBD1. The length of the CDR3 is 15 residues. J lost 3 bases, V lost 4 bases, and 8 bases had no gene match. Germline V gives CDR1 SGHNT, CDR2 YYREEE (reference sequence). The CDR3: CASSPGDRTDTEAFF. Written as DNA, the CDR3 is TGTGCCAGCAGCCCGGGGGACAGGACAGACACTGAAGCTTTCTTT.

This chain connects TRBV19 to TRBJ1-4; D is uncertain. Trimming stripped 3 bases from V and 11 bases from J, with 16 bases between. Germline CDR1 is LNHDA and CDR2 is SQIVND (reference sequence). The CDR3 has 14 amino acids. CDR3 in amino acids: CASSMGDTSRKLFF. CDR3 coding DNA: TGTGCCAGTAGTATGGGTGACACCTCAAGGAAACTGTTTTTT.

This rearrangement joins TRBV2 to TRBJ1-4, with a tentative D call TRBD1 (5 bases). The germline V gene encodes CDR1 SNHLY and CDR2 FYNNEI. This CDR3 comprises 16 residues. V dropped 7 bases and J dropped 3 bases, with 18 bases sitting between them. CDR3 sequence: CASTRNKAGSNEKLFF. Written as DNA, the CDR3 is TGTGCCAGCACCCGTAATAAGGCAGGGTCTAATGAAAAACTGTTTTTT.

The chain links TRBV6-5 to TRBJ1-2, with D possibly being TRBD1 (5 bases). Trimming stripped 2 bases from V and 3 bases from J, with 16 bases between. From germline, CDR1 is MNHEY and CDR2 SVGAGI. CDR3 length equals 16 residues. CDR3 region: CASSYLGAGGDYGYTF. CDR3 in DNA: TGTGCCAGCAGTTACCTAGGGGCTGGAGGGGACTATGGCTACACCTTC.

The chain recombines TRBV11-3 with TRBJ2-7; 13 bases agree with TRBD2. V shed 4 bases, J shed 6 bases, and the junction held 3 bases outside the gene matches. There are 14 residues in the CDR3. The V gene's germline CDR1 is SGHNT and CDR2 YENEEA. This chain's CDR3 is CASSYGLAGAEQYF. The CDR3 nucleotides are TGTGCCAGCAGCTACGGACTAGCGGGAGCCGAGCAGTACTTC.

In its sample, this clone was seen once. The rearrangement uses TRBV24-1 and TRBJ2-3; 9 bases fit TRBD1. The ends lost 5 bases at V and 3 bases at J; junction bases unmatched: 11. The CDR3 extends over 17 amino acids. Germline-derived CDR1 and CDR2 are KGHDR and SFDVKD. The CDR3 sequence: CATSVGTGSARTDTQYF. DNA of the CDR3: TGTGCCACCAGTGTGGGGACAGGGAGTGCTCGAACAGATACGCAGTATTTT.

This chain joins TRBV19 and TRBJ2-1; possibly TRBD1 for D (6 bases). The ends were cut back, 7 bases at V and 4 bases at J, with 20 bases in the middle. The germline gives CDR1 LNHDA, CDR2 SQIVND (reference sequence). The CDR3 totals 16 residues. The chain's CDR3 is CASTNTGHGEYNEQFF. The CDR3 DNA sequence: TGTGCCAGTACGAATACGGGACACGGGGAATACAATGAGCAGTTCTTC.

This clone was recorded once. V gene TRBV30 combines with J gene TRBJ1-2; D possibly corresponds to TRBD1 (5 bases). Germline V lookup: CDR1 GTSNPN, CDR2 SVGIG (reference sequence). The CDR3 consists of 13 residues. V gave up 7 bases and J gave up 2 bases, with 14 bases separating them. The CDR3 coding sequence is TGTGCCTTCACGGGGGGGGTGAACTATGGCTACACCTTC. Translating it yields CAFTGGVNYGYTF.

This rearrangement joins TRBV7-9 to TRBJ1-1, with TRBD1 matching 11 bases. There are 16 residues in the CDR3. Germline V gene sequence: CDR1 SEHNR, CDR2 FQNEAQ (reference sequence). After removal of 5 bases from V and 5 bases from J, the junction contained 10 bases not matched to a gene. CDR3 loop: CASSLTTGTGGTEAFF. The DNA of the CDR3 is TGTGCCAGCAGCCTAACCACCGGGACAGGGGGGACTGAAGCTTTCTTT.

The chain uses TRBV6-6 and TRBJ1-2; D gene ambiguous. The CDR3 totals 12 residues. The V and J ends lost 2 bases and 4 bases respectively, with 5 bases between them. Germline loops: CDR1 MNHNY, CDR2 SVGAGI (reference sequence). CDR3 DNA sequence: TGTGCCAGCAGTTACGCTCCCTATGGCTACACCTTC. Its translation: CASSYAPYGYTF.

The chain combines TRBV19 with TRBJ2-2; no firm D call. The CDR3 runs to 15 residues. The ends were cut back, 7 bases at V and 2 bases at J, with 14 bases in the middle. The germline V gene encodes CDR1 LNHDA and CDR2 SQIVND (reference sequence). The CDR3 region is CASTRAELNTGELFF. CDR3 coding DNA: TGTGCCAGTACGCGAGCCGAATTAAACACCGGGGAGCTGTTTTTT.

The chain couples TRBV9 to TRBJ2-5; 16 nucleotides agree with TRBD2. V was clipped by 3 bases and J by 5 bases; unmatched bases: 4. The CDR3 covers 16 residues. Germline CDR1 SGDLS, CDR2 YYNGEE. CDR3 DNA sequence: TGTGCCAGCAGCGAGGGACTAGCGGGAGGGATTGAGACCCAGTACTTC. As protein: CASSEGLAGGIETQYF.

J is TRBJ1-5 and V is TRBV7-6; D might be TRBD1 (5 bases). The V gene's germline CDR1 is SGHVS and CDR2 FNYEAQ. The CDR3 length is 14 residues. The V gene lost 5 bases and the J gene lost 2 bases, with 10 bases spanning the gap. CDR3 coding DNA: TGTGCCAGCAGCCCGGGACTGCGCAATCAGCCCCAGCATTTT. Residues: CASSPGLRNQPQHF.

This clone was recorded only once. The V gene is TRBV27, the J gene TRBJ2-1, with TRBD1 identical over 7 bases. Germline CDR1 MNHEY, CDR2 SMNVEV (reference sequence). Trimming took 5 bases from V and 3 from J; bases not matched to a gene: 10. This CDR3 is built from 16 residues. Written as DNA, the CDR3 is TGTGCCAGCAGTCCACAAGACAGGGTCGGCTACAATGAGCAGTTCTTC. Translated: CASSPQDRVGYNEQFF.

This clone was found a few times. The CDR3 spells CASSFGTSGRGREQYF. The CDR3 DNA reads as TGCGCCAGCAGCTTCGGGACTAGCGGGAGGGGAAGGGAGCAGTACTTC. The rearrangement uses TRBV5-1 and TRBJ2-7; 16 positions match TRBD2. Per germline, CDR1 SGHRS and CDR2 YFSETQ. J lost 7 bases, V lost 2 bases, and 6 bases had no gene match. This CDR3 contains 16 residues.

V gene TRBV7-9 combines with J gene TRBJ1-5; a possible D gene is TRBD1 (6 bases). V was pared by 4 bases and J by 0 bases, with 10 bases between. The germline gives CDR1 SEHNR, CDR2 FQNEAQ (reference sequence). The CDR3 contains 15 residues. In nucleotides, the CDR3 is TGTGCCAGCAGCTCAGGGGCTTATAGCAATCAGCCCCAGCATTTT. It is translated as CASSSGAYSNQPQHF.

The chain couples TRBV7-8 to TRBJ2-3; 13 bases align to TRBD2. This CDR3 has 15 residues. V was pared by 2 bases and J by 6 bases, with 2 bases of the junction left unmatched. Germline CDR1 reads SGHVS; CDR2 reads FQNEAQ. The CDR3 protein is CASSLRTSGSDTQYF. The CDR3 DNA reads TGTGCCAGCAGCTTAAGGACTAGCGGGAGCGATACGCAGTATTTT.

The rearrangement joins TRBV2 to TRBJ1-1; D is unclear. Germline V gives CDR1 SNHLY, CDR2 FYNNEI. V lost 8 bases, J lost 0 bases, and 13 bases lay in between. The CDR3 extends over 14 amino acids. The DNA for the CDR3 is TGTGCCAGCCAAATACAGCGGATGAACACTGAAGCTTTCTTT. Translated, it gives CASQIQRMNTEAFF.